The 9 T cell receptor beta chains presented below share a single source sample, sequenced in a study of PD-L1 blockade in urothelial cancer (dated by TCRdb to 2016 to 2017). The method behind the library was the immunoSEQ multiplex PCR assay. The source is immuneACCESS, and TCRdb retained only in-frame sequences with V and J called. Part of the clones is not carried over; for the studies checked, unresolved V genes explain less than half of this, and the remainder is unexplained. The table for this sample lists about 17,000 clones; approximately 90% of them were counted only once. The ten largest clones represent roughly 6% of the sample. The input for sequencing was PBMCs, taken around atezolizumab (anti-PD-L1) treatment. These receptors originate from a man in his fifties with urothelial cancer.

This chain links TRBV4-3 with TRBJ2-7; D gene ambiguous. Germline CDR1 and CDR2: LGHNA and YSLEER. The CDR3 length is 15 residues. Trimming took 0 bases from V and 5 from J, leaving 14 bases between them. CDR3 DNA: TGCGCCAGCAGCCAAGATGGAAACAGAATGAACGAGCAGTACTTC. Translation gives CASSQDGNRMNEQYF.

Worth noting for this clone: This sample also contains other DNA sequences that code for the same CDR3. This chain links TRBV27 with TRBJ2-5, with D possibly being TRBD1 (6 bases). The CDR3 extends over 15 amino acids. The V end lost 2 bases, the J end lost 5 bases, and 15 bases lay between the germline ends. CDR1 and CDR2 from the germline V gene are MNHEY and SMNVEV (reference sequence). The CDR3 DNA reads as TGTGCCAGCAGTTTAAGTACAGGGTCGGGGGAGACCCAGTACTTC. As protein: CASSLSTGSGETQYF.

V and J are TRBV19 and TRBJ1-5; D is perhaps TRBD1 (6 bases). Trimming pared 7 bases from V and 0 bases from J, leaving 19 bases between. Per germline, CDR1 LNHDA and CDR2 SQIVND (reference sequence). This CDR3 spans 17 amino acids. The DNA for the CDR3 is TGTGCCAGTACACGGGACACCGACCCCCATAGCAATCAGCCCCAGCATTTT. Encoded protein: CASTRDTDPHSNQPQHF. The variable domain in full, completed from reference TRBV19 and TRBJ1-5, reads DGGITQSPKYLFRKEGQNVTLSCEQNLNHDAMYWYRQDPGQGLRLIYYSQIVNDFQKGDIAEGYSVSREKKESFPLTVTSAQKNPTAFYLCASTRDTDPHSNQPQHFGDGTRLSIL.

This chain joins TRBV7-2 and TRBJ1-5; 7 nucleotides line up with TRBD1. The germline V gene encodes CDR1 SGHTA and CDR2 FQGNSA. CDR3 length: 15 residues. Germline trimming cut 0 bases from V and 4 bases from J; bases unmatched to any gene: 3. CDR3 in DNA: TGTGCCAGCAGCTTAGCAAGGGGGCCAAATCAGCCCCAGCATTTT. This translates into CASSLARGPNQPQHF.

CDR3 DNA: TGTGCCAGCAGCCAGACAGGGGATGGCACTGAAGCTTTCTTT. It yields the protein CASSQTGDGTEAFF. V and J are TRBV6-6 and TRBJ1-1, with 8 bases lining up with TRBD1. With V trimmed by 6 bases and J by 4 bases, 7 bases remained unmatched. The germline gives CDR1 MNHNY, CDR2 SVGAGI (reference sequence). This CDR3 comprises 14 residues.

In its sample, this clone was seen once. The genes are TRBV9 and TRBJ1-2; weak D call: TRBD1 (5 bases). V was cut by 6 bases and J by 3 bases, with 21 bases left in between. The germline V gene encodes CDR1 SGDLS and CDR2 YYNGEE. This CDR3 is built from 16 residues. CDR3: CASTPRGGVLDYGYTF. In nucleotides, the CDR3 is TGTGCCAGCACCCCTCGGGGGGGGGTATTAGACTATGGCTACACCTTC.

J is TRBJ2-5 and V is TRBV27; the match to TRBD1 covers 7 bases. The J segment lost 4 bases and the V segment lost 6 bases, leaving 5 bases of the junction unmatched. The CDR3 has 13 residues. Germline CDR1 MNHEY, CDR2 SMNVEV (reference sequence). The CDR3 loop is CASRRDSRETQYF. CDR3 in DNA: TGTGCCAGCAGACGGGACAGTAGAGAGACCCAGTACTTC.

The genes are TRBV27 and TRBJ1-1, with 7 nucleotides matching TRBD1. Germline-derived CDR1 and CDR2 are MNHEY and SMNVEV (reference sequence). J was trimmed by 4 bases and V by 4 bases; bases with no gene match: 6. The CDR3 contains 14 residues. For the CDR3, the DNA is TGTGCCAGCAGTTCAGAGACAGGGTTCACTGAAGCTTTCTTT. This sequence encodes CASSSETGFTEAFF.

This clone was found a few times. The chain joins TRBV28 to TRBJ1-2; a possible D gene is TRBD1 (5 bases). CDR3 length equals 11 residues. The germline gives CDR1 MDHEN, CDR2 SYDVKM. The CDR3 DNA is TGTGCTACTAGCGGGGGCTATGGCTACACCTTC. This translates into CATSGGYGYTF.